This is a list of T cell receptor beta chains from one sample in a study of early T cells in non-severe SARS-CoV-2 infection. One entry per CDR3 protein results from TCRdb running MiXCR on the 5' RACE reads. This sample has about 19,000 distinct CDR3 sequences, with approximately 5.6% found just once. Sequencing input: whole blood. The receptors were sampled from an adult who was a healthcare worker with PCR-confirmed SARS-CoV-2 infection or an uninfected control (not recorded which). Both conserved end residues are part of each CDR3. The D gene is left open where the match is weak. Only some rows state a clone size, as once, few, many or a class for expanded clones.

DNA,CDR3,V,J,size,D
TGTGCTAGCGGTACTCTTACATGGACCGGGGAGCTGTTTTTT,CASGTLTWTGELFF,TRBV28,TRBJ2-2,.,.
TGTGCCAGCAGCTTAGTCCCCGAGGGCACCGGGGAGCTGTTTTTT,CASSLVPEGTGELFF,TRBV7-2,TRBJ2-2,many,.
TGTGCCAGCTCACCACAGGGGAACACTGAAGCTTTCTTT,CASSPQGNTEAFF,TRBV18,TRBJ1-1,many,.
TGCAGCGTCGGACAGGGCGGCGCAGATACGCAGTATTTT,CSVGQGGADTQYF,TRBV29-1,TRBJ2-3,.,TRBD1
TGTGCCAGCAGCCCGTGGCGGGAGGACTTGGAGCAGTTCTTC,CASSPWREDLEQFF,TRBV7-3,TRBJ2-1,few,TRBD2
TGTGCCAGCAGCCCAGACTGGAATGAGCAGTTCTTC,CASSPDWNEQFF,TRBV7-6,TRBJ2-1,few,.
TGTGCCAGCAGCGTAGCAGCGGGTAACACTGAAGCTTTCTTT,CASSVAAGNTEAFF,TRBV9,TRBJ1-1,many,.
TGCGCCAGCAGCCAGACTAGGGCCGGTCAGCCCCAGCATTTT,CASSQTRAGQPQHF,TRBV4-1,TRBJ1-5,many,.
TGTGCCAGCAGCCGGGACAGGGGAGGGAGAAACTATGGCTACACCTTC,CASSRDRGGRNYGYTF,TRBV14,TRBJ1-2,many,TRBD1
TGTGCCAGCAGCCAAGAGTTTCAGCCCCAGCATTTT,CASSQEFQPQHF,TRBV4-2,TRBJ1-5,many,.
TGTGCCAGCAGTCCGATTGTTCTAGGGCCCCAGCATTTT,CASSPIVLGPQHF,TRBV6-5,TRBJ1-5,medium-sized,.
TGCAGTGCTAGGCCGACAGGGGTCGGATCCTACGAGCAGTACTTC,CSARPTGVGSYEQYF,TRBV20-1,TRBJ2-7,.,TRBD1
TGTGCCAGCAGCCAACCCGGGTATGTCACTGAAGCTTTCTTT,CASSQPGYVTEAFF,TRBV3-1,TRBJ1-1,many,.
TGTGCCAGCAGCTTAGCGAGCGGCATAGGGGAGACCCAGTACTTC,CASSLASGIGETQYF,TRBV7-9,TRBJ2-5,many,.
TGTGCCAGCAGCTTAACGAGTGCTAGTGTCCATGAGCAGTTCTTC,CASSLTSASVHEQFF,TRBV7-3,TRBJ2-1,many,.
TGTGCCAGCAGCAGAGGACCACAGGGGAGGAACTACGAGCAGTACTTC,CASSRGPQGRNYEQYF,TRBV21-1,TRBJ2-7,.,.
TGTGCCAGCAAACTTGACAGGGGATGGACAGATACGCAGTATTTT,CASKLDRGWTDTQYF,TRBV5-4,TRBJ2-3,many,TRBD1
TGCAGTGCCAAACGCGCTAGCTCCTACAATGAGCAGTTCTTC,CSAKRASSYNEQFF,TRBV20-1,TRBJ2-1,many,.
TGCAGCGTTAGAGGAGGGGGCTCCCTGTATGGCTACACCTTC,CSVRGGGSLYGYTF,TRBV29-1,TRBJ1-2,.,TRBD1
TGCGCCAGCAGTGTACTAACGCGTGTTCAGCACAAAGAGACCCAGTACTTC,CASSVLTRVQHKETQYF,TRBV10-2,TRBJ2-5,many,.
TGTGCCAGCGTCAGCGGAGCAGCTTTGAACACTGAAGCTTTCTTT,CASVSGAALNTEAFF,TRBV5-6,TRBJ1-1,many,.
TGCAGTGCCCCAGACCTAATGGGAGCCAAAAACATTCAGTACTTC,CSAPDLMGAKNIQYF,TRBV20-1,TRBJ2-4,.,.
TGTGCCAGCCGCCATCGAGACGAAAGCACAGATACGCAGTATTTT,CASRHRDESTDTQYF,TRBV7-9,TRBJ2-3,many,.
TGTGCCAGCAGCTTAGACGACGGGGAGACCCAGTACTTC,CASSLDDGETQYF,TRBV11-2,TRBJ2-5,many,.
TGTGCCAGCAGTTTATCGGACAGAGACTACGAGCAGTACTTC,CASSLSDRDYEQYF,TRBV27,TRBJ2-7,few,.
TGTGCCACCAGCAGGGGACAGTTGGATGAGCAGTTCTTC,CATSRGQLDEQFF,TRBV15,TRBJ2-1,many,TRBD1
TGTGCCAGCAGTAGGACGGGGGTGGCGGAGACCCAGTACTTC,CASSRTGVAETQYF,TRBV6-1,TRBJ2-5,many,.
TGTGCCAGCAGCCAACAGGGGGCTGAAGCTTTCTTT,CASSQQGAEAFF,TRBV3-1,TRBJ1-1,many,TRBD1
TGTGCCAGCAGCCAAACAGTTAACTCTGGAAACACCATATATTTT,CASSQTVNSGNTIYF,TRBV3-1,TRBJ1-3,many,.
TGCTCCAGCAGCCCGGAAAACCCCTCCTACAATGAGCAGTTCTTC,CSSSPENPSYNEQFF,TRBV5-1,TRBJ2-1,.,.
TGTGCCAGCAGCCACTCCTACGAGCAGTACTTC,CASSHSYEQYF,TRBV7-9,TRBJ2-7,medium-sized,.
TGCGCCAGCAGCTTGGAGGGCCCCGCAGATACGCAGTATTTT,CASSLEGPADTQYF,TRBV5-1,TRBJ2-3,many,.
TGTGCCAGCAGTGGGGGGAGGGCCGCAGATACGCAGTATTTT,CASSGGRAADTQYF,TRBV6-1,TRBJ2-3,many,TRBD2
TGTGCCAGCAACGCCGGGGAGAACTACGAGCAGTACTTC,CASNAGENYEQYF,TRBV6-5,TRBJ2-7,medium-sized,.
TGTGCCAGCAGTCCAGGGTCCTACAATGAGCAGTTCTTC,CASSPGSYNEQFF,TRBV27,TRBJ2-1,.,.
TGCAGTGCGCCCTACGGGGGGGCTTATCAGCCCCAGCATTTT,CSAPYGGAYQPQHF,TRBV20-1,TRBJ1-5,many,.
TGCAGTGCTATTAGGACTAGCGTGACCTACGAGCAGTACTTC,CSAIRTSVTYEQYF,TRBV20-1,TRBJ2-7,many,TRBD2
TGTGCCAGCACCCCTCTGGGACCTTATGGCTACACCTTC,CASTPLGPYGYTF,TRBV12-3/TRBV12-4,TRBJ1-2,.,.